By frequency in the sample, the clone carrying this T cell receptor (beta chain) is medium-sized. The sample originates from a study of T cell changes during pregnancy in multiple sclerosis. The assay was immunoSEQ multiplex PCR, and TCRdb's table has in-frame clones only and misses some. The sample consists of about 57,000 clones, 90% of them appearing once. Germline CDR1 reads SGHVS; CDR2 reads FQNEAQ. This CDR3 is 13 amino acids long. Trimming removed 3 bases from V and 7 bases from J, with 10 bases in between. The sequences come from peripheral blood, collected in the first trimester of pregnancy. The chain links TRBV7-8 to TRBJ1-5; unclear D gene. The origin of this receptor is a female donor in good health, enrolled as a control in a pregnancy study. CDR3 in DNA: TGTGCCAGCAGCTTCACGAGGGAACAGCCCCAGCATTTT. Amino acid sequence: CASSFTREQPQHF.